These 26 T cell receptor beta chains were sequenced from one sample in a study of blood T cell repertoires in COVID-19. Data came from immunoSEQ multiplex PCR; TCRdb stores just in-frame clones and leaves some out. The data show 48,000 or so clones, approximately 84% seen once. The specimen was peripheral blood. All receptors come from an elderly woman with COVID-19, enrolled during active disease.

This chain links TRBV19 with TRBJ2-7; TRBD1 agrees at 7 bases. This CDR3 has 13 amino acids. Losses at the gene ends were 6 bases for V and 0 bases for J; bases not matched to a gene: 2. Per the germline V gene, CDR1 is LNHDA and CDR2 is SQIVND (reference sequence). The CDR3 reads CASRTGNSYEQYF. The CDR3 DNA sequence: TGTGCCAGTAGGACAGGGAACTCCTACGAGCAGTACTTC.

The chain carries TRBV30 and TRBJ1-6; tentatively, D is TRBD1 (5 bases). The CDR3 is made up of 14 amino acids. V was cut by 3 bases and J by 2 bases, with 8 bases left in between. From germline, CDR1 is GTSNPN and CDR2 SVGIG (reference sequence). CDR3 DNA: TGTGCCTGGAGGCCAGGGACCTATAATTCACCCCTCCACTTT. Translating gives CAWRPGTYNSPLHF. The variable domain in full, with the rest retrieved from reference TRBV30 and TRBJ1-6, is SQTIHQWPATLVQPVGSPLSLECTVEGTSNPNLYWYRQAAGRGLQLLFYSVGIGQISSEVPQNLSASRPQDRQFILSSKKLLLSDSGFYLCAWRPGTYNSPLHFGNGTRLTVT.

This sequence joins TRBV28 and TRBJ2-1; 12 bases map to TRBD2. Unmatched junction bases numbered 0, after V lost 8 bases and J lost 1 base. Germline V gene lookup returns CDR1 MDHEN and CDR2 SYDVKM. This CDR3 region has 14 residues. The CDR3 region is CASLAGGSYNEQFF. As DNA, the CDR3 is TGTGCCAGCCTAGCGGGAGGGTCCTACAATGAGCAGTTCTTC.

J is TRBJ2-5 and V is TRBV5-8; 7 bases are a match to TRBD1. This CDR3 has 14 residues. Germline V lookup: CDR1 SGHTS, CDR2 YDEGEE. V lost 6 bases to trimming and J lost 1 base; unmatched junction nucleotides: 6. DNA of the CDR3: TGTGCCAGCACCCGGACAGGAACCCAAGAGACCCAGTACTTC. Amino acids: CASTRTGTQETQYF.

The rearrangement uses TRBV18 and TRBJ1-1, with 7 bases aligning to TRBD1. The J segment lost 0 bases and the V segment lost 5 bases, leaving 3 bases of the junction unmatched. The V gene's germline CDR1 is KGHSH and CDR2 LQKENI. This CDR3 has 14 residues. CDR3 DNA sequence: TGTGCCAGCTCAGGACAGGCCATGAACACTGAAGCTTTCTTT. Protein product: CASSGQAMNTEAFF.

The chain carries TRBV18 and TRBJ1-2; TRBD1 might be the D (6 bases). The CDR3 extends over 15 amino acids. V was pared by 2 bases and J by 3 bases, with 13 bases between. In germline, CDR1 is KGHSH, CDR2 LQKENI. The DNA for the CDR3 is TGTGCCAGCTCACCAGGGGGCAGCGCATACTATGGCTACACCTTC. Translated, it gives CASSPGGSAYYGYTF.

The rearrangement uses TRBV5-1 and TRBJ2-2, with 7 bases aligning to TRBD1. CDR1 is SGHRS and CDR2 is YFSETQ in the germline V gene. Trimming at V came to 4 bases and at J to 1 base, leaving 7 bases not matched to a gene. This CDR3 is 16 amino acids long. The CDR3 spells CASSLGTVGNTGELFF. As DNA, the CDR3 is TGCGCCAGCAGCCTAGGGACAGTAGGGAACACCGGGGAGCTGTTTTTT. Based on the CDR3 plus reference TRBV5-1 and TRBJ2-2, the full variable domain is KAGVTQTPRYLIKTRGQQVTLSCSPISGHRSVSWYQQTPGQGLQFLFEYFSETQRNKGNFPGRFSGRQFSNSRSEMNVSTLELGDSALYLCASSLGTVGNTGELFFGEGSRLTVL.

V usage is TRBV30 and J usage is TRBJ2-5; possibly TRBD1 for D (7 bases). The germline V gene has CDR1 GTSNPN and CDR2 SVGIG (reference sequence). The CDR3 extends over 17 amino acids. The V end lost 3 bases, the J end lost 4 bases, and 24 bases lay between the germline ends. The CDR3 DNA reads as TGTGCCTGGAGCCCTCGGAGGGACAGTCCCCTGGGAGAGACCCAGTACTTC. This gives the protein CAWSPRRDSPLGETQYF.

The chain employs TRBV6-4 and TRBJ1-1; TRBD1 matches 9 bases. Germline assignment: CDR1 MRHNA and CDR2 SNTAGT. This CDR3 comprises 16 residues. Trimming at V came to 7 bases and at J to 8 bases, leaving 17 bases not matched to a gene. In nucleotides, the CDR3 is TGTGCCAGCACGTCGGAACAGGGGGCAGCAGCGGGGGAAGCTTTCTTT. This sequence encodes CASTSEQGAAAGEAFF.

This chain links TRBV18 with TRBJ2-7; 12 positions match TRBD2. Germline V gives CDR1 KGHSH, CDR2 LQKENI. Unmatched junction bases numbered 10, after V lost 0 bases and J lost 7 bases. The CDR3 length is 17 residues. CDR3 loop: CASSPPRTSGRTIEQYF. The CDR3 nucleotides are TGTGCCAGCTCACCACCCAGAACTAGCGGGAGGACCATTGAGCAGTACTTC. The full variable domain, in which reference TRBV18 and TRBJ2-7 provide the parts outside the CDR3, is NAGVMQNPRHLVRRRGQEARLRCSPMKGHSHVYWYRQLPEEGLKFMVYLQKENIIDESGMPKERFSAEFPKEGPSILRIQQVVRGDSAAYFCASSPPRTSGRTIEQYFGPGTRLTVT.

In its sample, this clone was seen once. This chain connects TRBV7-3 to TRBJ1-6, with D possibly matching TRBD1 (5 bases). The germline V gene has CDR1 SGHTA and CDR2 FQGTGA. CDR3 length equals 20 residues. The germline V and J ends were trimmed by 1 base and 0 bases, with 19 bases remaining between them. In nucleotides, the CDR3 is TGTGCCAGCAGCTTAATTACGGTAACGGGGGTCCTCTCCTATAATTCACCCCTCCACTTT. Its protein product is CASSLITVTGVLSYNSPLHF.

This chain links TRBV5-4 with TRBJ1-2; 10 positions agree with TRBD1. Per germline, CDR1 SGHNT and CDR2 YYREEE (reference sequence). The CDR3 spans 13 residues. V shed 4 bases, J shed 5 bases, and the junction held 2 bases outside the gene matches. CDR3 protein: CASSTDRGYGYTF. As DNA, the CDR3 is TGTGCCAGCAGCACGGACAGGGGGTATGGCTACACCTTC.

This chain connects TRBV5-6 to TRBJ1-4; TRBD1 is a possible D gene (5 bases). V lost 0 bases to trimming and J lost 7 bases, with 13 bases between them. The CDR3 totals 15 residues. In germline, CDR1 is SGHDT, CDR2 YYEEEE. CDR3 sequence reads: CASSLAAGVAEKLFF. CDR3 coding DNA: TGTGCCAGCAGCTTGGCCGCGGGGGTCGCTGAAAAACTGTTTTTT. The whole variable domain, filled in from reference TRBV5-6 and TRBJ1-4, reads DAGVTQSPTHLIKTRGQQVTLRCSPKSGHDTVSWYQQALGQGPQFIFQYYEEEERQRGNFPDRFSGHQFPNYSSELNVNALLLGDSALYLCASSLAAGVAEKLFFGSGTQLSVL.

The chain joins TRBV7-9 to TRBJ1-4; TRBD1 agrees at 7 bases. This CDR3 has 16 amino acids. Germline CDR1 reads SEHNR; CDR2 reads FQNEAQ (reference sequence). With V trimmed by 0 bases and J by 8 bases, 9 bases remained unmatched. The CDR3 DNA is TGTGCCAGCAGCTTAGCGCTTGGGACAGTCCGAGAAAAACTGTTTTTT. Its translation: CASSLALGTVREKLFF.

The V call is TRBV6-5, the J call TRBJ2-1; TRBD1 matches 8 bases. Germline loops: CDR1 MNHEY, CDR2 SVGAGI. With 10 bases clipped from V and 3 bases from J, the junction kept 5 bases outside the gene matches. The CDR3 length is 13 residues. CDR3 amino acids: CAIGQGVYNEQFF. CDR3 in DNA: TGTGCCATAGGACAGGGAGTCTACAATGAGCAGTTCTTC.

The J gene is TRBJ2-3, the V gene TRBV4-1; 11 bases are a match to TRBD2. Germline V CDR1 and CDR2: MGHRA, YSYEKL. Trimming took 5 bases from V and 2 from J; bases not matched to a gene: 6. This CDR3 is 16 amino acids long. This CDR3 reads CASSKTSGGTTDTQYF. DNA of the CDR3: TGCGCCAGCAGCAAAACTAGCGGGGGTACCACAGATACGCAGTATTTT.

V gene TRBV29-1 combines with J gene TRBJ2-7; D might be TRBD1 (6 bases). Germline-derived CDR1 and CDR2 are SQVTM and ANQGSEA. The CDR3 has 12 residues. The V and J ends lost 4 bases and 5 bases respectively, with 12 bases between them. The CDR3, as DNA: TGCAGCGTTGCGCAGGGGCGAGACGAGCAGTACTTC. Its protein product is CSVAQGRDEQYF.

This rearrangement joins TRBV6-4 to TRBJ2-3; TRBD1 matches 11 bases. Losses at the gene ends were 3 bases for V and 2 bases for J; bases not matched to a gene: 4. This CDR3 spans 16 amino acids. The V gene's germline CDR1 is MRHNA and CDR2 SNTAGT. The CDR3 bases are TGTGCCAGCAGTGAGGGGACAGGGGGTTTCACAGATACGCAGTATTTT. This codes for CASSEGTGGFTDTQYF.

This chain connects TRBV5-4 to TRBJ2-7; D ambiguous. Per germline, CDR1 SGHNT and CDR2 YYREEE (reference sequence). The germline V and J ends were trimmed by 4 bases and 4 bases, with 12 bases remaining between them. The CDR3 has 13 amino acids. The CDR3 spells CASSPGYGYEQYF. In DNA, the CDR3 is TGTGCCAGCAGCCCCGGGTACGGATACGAGCAGTACTTC.

V usage is TRBV7-2 and J usage is TRBJ2-1, with D unclear. CDR1 is SGHTA and CDR2 is FQGNSA in the germline V gene. This CDR3 has 15 residues. V gave up 1 base and J gave up 6 bases, with 13 bases separating them. CDR3 sequence: CASSLDSRSRNEQFF. The DNA of the CDR3 is TGTGCCAGCAGCTTAGATTCTAGGTCGCGCAATGAGCAGTTCTTC.

CDR3 region: CASSTLPAQGTAFF. The DNA for the CDR3 is TGTGCCAGTAGTACACTCCCGGCACAGGGAACCGCTTTCTTT. The chain recombines TRBV19 with TRBJ1-1, with D perhaps TRBD1 (6 bases). Between the trimmed V and J ends, which lost 4 bases and 11 bases, there was a span of 20 bases. This CDR3 has 14 amino acids. Germline values: CDR1 LNHDA, CDR2 SQIVND (reference sequence).

The chain combines TRBV19 with TRBJ1-5, with unresolved D. This CDR3 contains 11 residues. Germline assignment: CDR1 LNHDA and CDR2 SQIVND (reference sequence). Trimming removed 9 bases from V and 5 bases from J, with 8 bases in between. The chain's CDR3 is CARATDQPQHF. The CDR3 DNA is TGTGCCAGAGCTACAGATCAGCCCCAGCATTTT.

The rearrangement links TRBV28 to TRBJ1-5; possibly TRBD1 for D (5 bases). Germline CDR1 MDHEN, CDR2 SYDVKM. The CDR3 covers 14 residues. With 1 base removed from V and 15 bases from J, the gap between germline ends came to 19 bases. The CDR3, as DNA: TGTGCCAGCAGTTTATTATATATGGGGACGGGAGCGCATTTT. Translated: CASSLLYMGTGAHF.

This clone was seen just once. The chain joins TRBV14 to TRBJ1-1; D is perhaps TRBD1 (6 bases). The CDR3 consists of 16 residues. The V end lost 5 bases, the J end lost 6 bases, and 22 bases lay between the germline ends. Per germline, CDR1 SGHDN and CDR2 FVKESK. The CDR3 DNA is TGTGCCAGCAGCGCCTACGGGACACTCTCACTTTCTGAAGCTTTCTTT. This encodes CASSAYGTLSLSEAFF. Full variable domain (remainder filled in from reference TRBV14 and TRBJ1-1): EAGVTQFPSHSVIEKGQTVTLRCDPISGHDNLYWYRRVMGKEIKFLLHFVKESKQDESGMPNNRFLAERTGGTYSTLKVQPAELEDSGVYFCASSAYGTLSLSEAFFGQGTRLTVV.

The rearrangement uses TRBV4-1 and TRBJ1-1, with D possibly being TRBD1 (6 bases). CDR1 is MGHRA and CDR2 is YSYEKL in the germline V gene. V gave up 0 bases and J gave up 1 base, with 9 bases separating them. CDR3 length equals 15 residues. The CDR3, as DNA: TGCGCCAGCAGCCAAGAACCCAGGGGGAACACTGAAGCTTTCTTT. As protein: CASSQEPRGNTEAFF.

The chain has TRBV6-2 or TRBV6-3 and TRBJ1-5; 9 bases agree with TRBD1. The germline CDR1 and CDR2 sequences are MNHEY and SVGEGT. The V gene end was trimmed by 2 bases and the J gene end by 3 bases; junction bases not matched to a gene: 5. CDR3 length: 16 amino acids. CDR3 in DNA: TGTGCCAGCAGTTACGGGGGACAGGGAAACAATCAGCCCCAGCATTTT. This codes for CASSYGGQGNNQPQHF.